This is a list of T cell receptor beta chains from one sample in a study of cytomegalovirus exposure and HLA in healthy donors. Here immunoSEQ multiplex PCR was the method, and the copy in TCRdb shows in-frame clones only, minus some. The sample yields tens of thousands of clones, roughly 82% seen once. Sequenced: PBMCs. The receptors derive from a man aged 25 to 45 in good health and CMV-seropositive. Both conserved end residues are trimmed from each CDR3.

>TRBJ2-5|TRBV5-5
ASKHSGGETQY
>TRBJ2-7|TRBV15
ATSSEVREQY
>TRBJ1-1|TRBV7-2
ASSLRLGAEAF
>TRBJ2-3|TRBV7-6
ASSLELAGSTDTQY
>TRBJ2-1|TRBV5-4
ASSFTGGVTVNEQF
>TRBJ2-7|TRBV9
ASSQTSSLYEQY
>TRBJ1-1|TRBV6-4
ASSEQGGTEAF
>TRBJ1-5|TRBV6-1
ASSETVNQPQH
>TRBJ2-2|TRBV2
ASRPGTGFGELF
>TRBJ2-4|TRBV7-2
ASSSTGGYIQY
>TRBJ2-7|TRBV5-6
ASSVGQGGIYEQY
>TRBJ1-5|TRBV7-2
ASSLWDIGQPQH
>TRBJ2-7|TRBV6-5
ASSYSAGSYEQY
>TRBJ2-2|TRBV5-8
ASRRLAGGPTGELF
>TRBJ2-5|TRBV7-2
ASSLTRGRASETQY
>TRBJ2-7|TRBV21-1
ASSNRTGGTYEQY
>TRBJ2-7|TRBV7-9
SSNPPRQGKIDEQY
>TRBJ2-5|TRBV7-6
ASSSVRGSETQY
>TRBJ1-4|TRBV14
ASSQLLGGTREKLF
>TRBJ2-7|TRBV7-2
ASSPGLTYEQY
>TRBJ2-7|TRBV7-9
ASSVLGTSEQY
>TRBJ2-3|TRBV7-2
ASSLVGQGYRWTDTQY
>TRBJ1-4|TRBV6-1
ASSGRTGGGEKLF
>TRBJ2-3|TRBV19
ASSIADTDTQY
>TRBJ2-5|TRBV7-6
ASSRIGDGQETQY
>TRBJ2-7|TRBV6-5
ASSHRRQGNYEQY
>TRBJ2-1|TRBV6-5
ATKAGGGAYNEQF
>TRBJ2-7|TRBV10-1
ASSARDRGVYEQY
>TRBJ1-1|TRBV15
ATSRDLDRETEAF
>TRBJ1-5|TRBV19
ASSIGQGTQPQH
>TRBJ1-6|TRBV14
ASSQDRVTPLH
>TRBJ1-1|TRBV30
AWSTKGVTEAF
>TRBJ2-2|TRBV5-1
ASSFSGKDTGELF
>TRBJ2-5|TRBV5-4
ASSFRDREETQY
>TRBJ2-2|TRBV14
ASSQESGTGELF
>TRBJ1-2|TRBV5-6
ASSLAVVGYT
>TRBJ2-2|TRBV12-5
ASGPLAGVPGELF
>TRBJ2-7|TRBV27
ASSFSRTSGTVSYEQY
>TRBJ2-1|TRBV9
ASSVDSSGSSYNEQF
>TRBJ2-3|TRBV9
ASSVTSGGDTQY